The sequence of this T cell receptor (beta chain) was determined in a study of T cells in women clearing cervical HPV infection. Study-level information: Controls were women whose single incident HPV16 infection cleared within 12 months without precancer or cancer. Case blood was drawn when the lesion was first found; control blood after infection became undetectable. With HLA typing for only a few women, HLA confounding remains possible. Study-level points and caveats: Each sample's T-cell count was unknown, possibly confounding richness.

On this clone: Its antigen remains unknown. The CDR3 extends 3 residues past the end of the read, so its final part is completed from the germline J gene.

This CDR3 is 17 amino acids long. V lost 1 base and J lost 3; bases outside the gene matches: 9. Germline loops: CDR1 DFQATT, CDR2 SNEGSKA (reference sequence). This table comes from immunoSEQ multiplex PCR, and its TCRdb copy is limited to in-frame clones, with some not included. The table for this sample gives 10,000 to 15,000 clones. The gene calls are TRBV20-1 and TRBJ2-1, with 10 nucleotides matching TRBD2. The TCR comes from a woman aged 18-70 years with a cervical HPV16 infection that either progressed to CIN3+ or cleared (not recorded which). The specimen sequenced was blood buffy coat. CDR3 DNA (partial): TGCAGTGCTAGAGCTATGGCTAGCGGGGGCTACTACAATGAG. This gives the protein CSARAMASGGYYNE. The full CDR3 protein is CSARAMASGGYYNEQFF.